Sequencing of this T cell receptor beta chain was carried out in a study of CD8 T cells in Susac syndrome. Blood CD8+ and CD4+ T cells underwent high-throughput TCR beta sequencing. Through negative isolation, CD4+ and CD8+ T cells were obtained, while TEMRA cells were enriched using FACS. The CDR3 is made up of 15 amino acids. Trimming took 1 base from V and 4 from J, leaving 11 bases between them. Germline V gene data show CDR1 as LGHDT and CDR2 as YNNKEL (reference sequence). With random hexamers, roughly 0.5 to 1 ug RNA was reverse transcribed. Coverage of TCR beta CDR3 amplification by immunoSEQ multiplex PCR extended to 54 Vbeta and 13 Jbeta. From the immunoSEQ multiplex PCR reads, TCRdb called clonotypes with MiXCR, one entry per CDR3 protein. The data show some 180,000 distinct CDR3 sequences, roughly 95% seen once.

The receptor was derived from a human donor in good health. The rearrangement joins TRBV3-1 to TRBJ1-5, with D perhaps TRBD1 (5 bases). What was sequenced was CD4+ T cells from PBMCs. Here the CDR3 DNA reads TGTGCCAGCAGCCAAGGAGGGGCTAAAAATCAGCCCCAGCATTTT. Its translation is CASSQGGAKNQPQHF.